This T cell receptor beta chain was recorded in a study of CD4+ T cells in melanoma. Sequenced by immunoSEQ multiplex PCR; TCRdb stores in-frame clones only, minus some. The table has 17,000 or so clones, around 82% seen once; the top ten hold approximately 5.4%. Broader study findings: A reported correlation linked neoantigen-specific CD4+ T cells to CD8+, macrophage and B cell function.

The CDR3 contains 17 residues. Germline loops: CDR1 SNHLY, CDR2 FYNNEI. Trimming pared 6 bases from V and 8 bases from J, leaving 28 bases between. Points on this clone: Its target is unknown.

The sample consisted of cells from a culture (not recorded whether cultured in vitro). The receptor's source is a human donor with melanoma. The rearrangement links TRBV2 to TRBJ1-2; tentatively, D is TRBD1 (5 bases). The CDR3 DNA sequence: TGTGCCAGCAGGGAGGATAGATACGGGAGGGGCCCTTCGGGCTACACCTTC. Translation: CASREDRYGRGPSGYTF. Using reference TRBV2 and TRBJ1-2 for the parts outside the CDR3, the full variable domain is EPEVTQTPSHQVTQMGQEVILRCVPISNHLYFYWYRQILGQKVEFLVSFYNNEISEKSEIFDDQFSVERPDGSNFTLKIRSTKLEDSAMYFCASREDRYGRGPSGYTFGSGTRLTVV.